The 32 T cell receptor beta chains in this list originate from one sample, sequenced in a study of T cell responses to AZD1222 COVID-19 vaccine. Clones were read by immunoSEQ multiplex PCR, and TCRdb kept only the in-frame ones, dropping some. This table has fewer than 150,000 clones, approximately 93% appearing once. The starting material was peripheral blood, obtained on day 0 of AZD1222 vaccination. These receptors were collected from an adult in good health.

The rearrangement joins TRBV4-1 to TRBJ2-1, with TRBD2 matching 7 bases. CDR3 size: 12 residues. Looked up from germline, CDR1 is MGHRA and CDR2 is YSYEKL. V shed 4 bases and J 15 bases; nucleotides not matched to a gene: 9. CDR3 in DNA: TGCGCCAGCAGCCTGGGAGGGACTATGATGTTCTTC. Translation gives CASSLGGTMMFF.

The table lists this clone with many counts. CDR3 sequence: CASSFGANTEAFF. CDR3 DNA: TGTGCCAGCAGCTTTGGCGCTAACACTGAAGCTTTCTTT. The gene calls are TRBV7-9 and TRBJ1-1; D gene unclear. The ends were cut back, 3 bases at V and 2 bases at J, with 7 bases in the middle. The CDR3 runs 13 residues. CDR1 is SEHNR, CDR2 FQNEAQ, per germline (reference sequence).

This chain uses TRBV10-3 with TRBJ1-5, with no clear D. The CDR3 is 16 amino acids. V lost 2 bases to trimming and J lost 0 bases, with 11 bases between them. The germline V gene encodes CDR1 ENHRY and CDR2 SYGVKD. The CDR3 spells CAISETRALSNQPQHF. DNA for the CDR3: TGTGCCATCAGTGAGACAAGGGCTCTTAGCAATCAGCCCCAGCATTTT.

The rearrangement uses TRBV2 and TRBJ2-4; 9 bases are shared with TRBD1. Trimming took 6 bases from V and 4 from J; bases not matched to a gene: 10. The CDR3 is 16 residues long. Per germline, CDR1 SNHLY and CDR2 FYNNEI. CDR3 amino acids: CASRMGQGWAKNIQYF. The CDR3 nucleotides read TGTGCCAGCAGGATGGGACAGGGTTGGGCAAAAAACATTCAGTACTTC.

V and J are TRBV28 and TRBJ2-1; TRBD2 matches at 8 bases. Trimming cost V 2 bases and J 0 bases; bases outside gene matches: 6. Looked up from germline, CDR1 is MDHEN and CDR2 is SYDVKM. The CDR3 is made up of 17 amino acids. The CDR3 region is CASSLQLGRVSYNEQFF. For the CDR3, the DNA is TGTGCCAGCAGTTTACAGCTCGGGAGGGTCTCCTACAATGAGCAGTTCTTC.

The chain combines TRBV5-6 with TRBJ2-5, with D perhaps TRBD1 or TRBD2 (5 bases each). Trimming pared 0 bases from V and 4 bases from J, leaving 7 bases between. In germline, CDR1 is SGHDT, CDR2 YYEEEE. The CDR3 length is 13 residues. CDR3 sequence reads: CASSLAGAETQYF. CDR3 coding DNA: TGTGCCAGCAGCTTGGCCGGGGCAGAGACCCAGTACTTC.

This chain links TRBV10-3 with TRBJ1-2; the match to TRBD1 covers 7 bases. Germline CDR1 ENHRY, CDR2 SYGVKD. The CDR3 length is 15 residues. The V gene end was trimmed by 2 bases and the J gene end by 4 bases; junction bases not matched to a gene: 7. The CDR3 bases are TGTGCCATCAGTGAGAGGGCAGGGGGAGGCTATGGCTACACCTTC. Residues: CAISERAGGGYGYTF.

The V gene is TRBV7-2, the J gene TRBJ1-3, with D maybe TRBD1 (5 bases). CDR1 and CDR2 (germline): SGHTA, FQGNSA. The CDR3 has 17 amino acids. Trimming cost V 0 bases and J 3 bases, with 15 bases left between them. CDR3 loop: CASSLARGLSLGNTIYF. DNA of the CDR3: TGTGCCAGCAGCTTAGCGAGGGGCCTATCACTTGGAAACACCATATATTTT. Based on the CDR3 plus reference TRBV7-2 and TRBJ1-3, the full variable domain is GAGVSQSPSNKVTEKGKDVELRCDPISGHTALYWYRQSLGQGLEFLIYFQGNSAPDKSGLPSDRFSAERTGGSVSTLTIQRTQQEDSAVYLCASSLARGLSLGNTIYFGEGSWLTVV.

This sequence joins TRBV5-1 and TRBJ2-6; TRBD1 agrees at 8 bases. The ends lost 2 bases at V and 3 bases at J; junction bases unmatched: 1. This CDR3 has 15 residues. The germline CDR1 and CDR2 sequences are SGHRS and YFSETQ. The CDR3 DNA reads TGCGCCAGCAGCTTAGGACAGGGTGGGGCCAACGTCCTGACTTTC. As protein: CASSLGQGGANVLTF.

The chain couples TRBV7-8 to TRBJ2-3; 9 bases match TRBD2. Germline loops: CDR1 SGHVS, CDR2 FQNEAQ. V lost 8 bases and J lost 0; bases outside the gene matches: 24. The CDR3 extends over 21 amino acids. The CDR3 is CASRLPRELAGRVASTDTQYF. In DNA form, the CDR3 reads TGTGCCAGCCGTCTCCCCCGAGAACTAGCGGGTCGTGTTGCTAGCACAGATACGCAGTATTTT.

The CDR3 nucleotides read TGTGCCAGCAGTTCAAGAGTCGAGCAGTACTTC. Protein product: CASSSRVEQYF. This chain links TRBV12-3 or TRBV12-4 with TRBJ2-7; D gene ambiguous. With 4 bases removed from V and 6 bases from J, the gap between germline ends came to 7 bases. The CDR3 totals 11 residues.

The genes are TRBV9 and TRBJ1-2; D is perhaps TRBD1 (5 bases). V lost 1 base, J lost 2 bases, and 12 bases lay in between. The germline gives CDR1 SGDLS, CDR2 YYNGEE. The CDR3 consists of 15 residues. This CDR3 reads CASSVLGDPNYGYTF. In nucleotides, the CDR3 is TGTGCCAGCAGCGTACTAGGGGACCCCAACTATGGCTACACCTTC.

The chain has TRBV28 and TRBJ1-1, with D unresolved. Trimming took 3 bases from V and 1 from J, leaving 12 bases between them. This CDR3 is 15 amino acids long. Germline CDR1 reads MDHEN; CDR2 reads SYDVKM. For the CDR3, the DNA is TGTGCCAGCAGTTTGGGGATTACAGAGAACACTGAAGCTTTCTTT. Encoded protein: CASSLGITENTEAFF.

CDR3 nucleotide sequence: TGTGCCAGCAGCGCTTCCGGTAGGGGTGGCGAGCAGTACTTC. Translated, it gives CASSASGRGGEQYF. The chain employs TRBV9 and TRBJ2-7; a weak D match, TRBD1 (5 bases). Trimming left V 3 bases short and J 6 bases short, with 16 bases between. Germline values: CDR1 SGDLS, CDR2 YYNGEE. CDR3 length equals 14 residues.

The CDR3 loop reads CASSLAATGINEKLFF. CDR3 DNA: TGTGCCAGCAGCTTGGCCGCGACAGGGATTAATGAAAAACTGTTTTTT. The V and J genes are TRBV7-3 and TRBJ1-4; TRBD1 agrees at 7 bases. Trimming removed 3 bases from V and 4 bases from J; junction bases left unmatched: 8. Germline values: CDR1 SGHTA, CDR2 FQGTGA. This CDR3 comprises 16 residues.

The chain employs TRBV27 and TRBJ2-7; D call uncertain. The CDR3 covers 13 residues. V lost 2 bases and J lost 0, with 5 bases in between. CDR1 and CDR2 from the germline V gene are MNHEY and SMNVEV (reference sequence). CDR3 bases: TGTGCCAGCAGTTTAGGGATCTCCTACGAGCAGTACTTC. Amino acids: CASSLGISYEQYF.

The rearrangement joins TRBV28 to TRBJ1-1; 7 bases align to TRBD1. This CDR3 has 13 amino acids. Germline V lookup: CDR1 MDHEN, CDR2 SYDVKM. The junction had 9 bases not matched to a gene; V was cut back by 7 bases and J by 7 bases. This chain's CDR3 is CASNLEGALEAFF. The CDR3 nucleotides are TGTGCCAGCAACCTCGAGGGGGCGCTTGAAGCTTTCTTT.

The V call is TRBV19, the J call TRBJ1-1, with D possibly matching TRBD1 (6 bases). V lost 8 bases, J lost 2 bases, and 18 bases lay in between. Germline V gene sequence: CDR1 LNHDA, CDR2 SQIVND (reference sequence). The CDR3 contains 15 residues. CDR3 amino acids: CASSRPGQINTEAFF. CDR3 DNA: TGTGCCAGTTCCCGGCCGGGACAAATAAACACTGAAGCTTTCTTT.

The chain recombines TRBV28 with TRBJ1-5, with TRBD1 matching 11 bases. Germline-derived CDR1 and CDR2 are MDHEN and SYDVKM. The CDR3 sequence is 16 residues long. V shed 4 bases and J 6 bases; nucleotides not matched to a gene: 8. CDR3 sequence reads: CASSSYWDRGSQPQHF. The CDR3, as DNA: TGTGCCAGCAGTTCCTATTGGGACAGGGGGAGTCAGCCCCAGCATTTT.

The rearrangement joins TRBV11-1 to TRBJ2-1; 9 bases line up with TRBD1. Germline V gene data show CDR1 as SGHAT and CDR2 as FQDESV (reference sequence). CDR3 length: 14 amino acids. Trimming cost V 8 bases and J 10 bases; bases outside gene matches: 12. The CDR3 spells CASRRDRVSFEQFF. The CDR3 region has the DNA TGTGCCAGCCGCAGGGACAGGGTATCCTTCGAGCAGTTCTTC.

V usage is TRBV15 and J usage is TRBJ1-3, with D possibly being TRBD1 (5 bases). The V gene's germline CDR1 is LNHNV and CDR2 YYDKDF (reference sequence). The CDR3 has 13 amino acids. V was shortened by 5 bases and J by 4 bases, with 9 bases between the two germline ends. The CDR3 nucleotides are TGTGCCACCAGCGGAGGGGTGGGAAACACCATATATTTT. It specifies CATSGGVGNTIYF.

This clone was detected only once. The chain joins TRBV19 to TRBJ2-7, with TRBD1 matching 7 bases. V lost 5 bases, J lost 8 bases, and 9 bases stayed unmatched. This CDR3 spans 13 amino acids. Germline lookup yields CDR1 LNHDA and CDR2 SQIVND (reference sequence). CDR3 loop: CASSATGTVKQYF. Written as DNA, the CDR3 is TGTGCCAGTAGTGCCACCGGGACAGTTAAGCAGTACTTC.

This chain connects TRBV5-6 to TRBJ2-1, with 11 bases fitting TRBD2. The V segment lost 2 bases and the J segment 9 bases; nucleotides outside the gene matches: 7. CDR1 is SGHDT, CDR2 YYEEEE, per germline. The CDR3 runs to 15 residues. This CDR3 is CASSFSGRAEGEQFF. For the CDR3, the DNA is TGTGCCAGCAGCTTTAGCGGGAGGGCTGAAGGTGAGCAGTTCTTC.

This clone was recorded once. The chain carries TRBV5-1 and TRBJ2-7, with D unclear. V dropped 5 bases and J dropped 3 bases, with 9 bases sitting between them. The germline V gene encodes CDR1 SGHRS and CDR2 YFSETQ. The CDR3 sequence is 12 residues long. Written as DNA, the CDR3 is TGCGCCAGCAGTTCCCCGGGCTACGAGCAGTACTTC. The encoded protein is CASSSPGYEQYF. The complete variable domain, with remaining parts taken from reference TRBV5-1 and TRBJ2-7, reads KAGVTQTPRYLIKTRGQQVTLSCSPISGHRSVSWYQQTPGQGLQFLFEYFSETQRNKGNFPGRFSGRQFSNSRSEMNVSTLELGDSALYLCASSSPGYEQYFGPGTRLTVT.

The CDR3 region is CAWRAARYEQYF. The CDR3, as DNA: TGTGCCTGGAGGGCAGCCAGATACGAGCAGTACTTC. The chain combines TRBV30 with TRBJ2-7; D gene unclear. Deletions cut 3 bases from V and 4 bases from J, with 10 bases between. The CDR3 covers 12 residues. The germline V gene encodes CDR1 GTSNPN and CDR2 SVGIG (reference sequence).

V and J are TRBV7-9 and TRBJ2-3; 12 nucleotides align to TRBD2. The ends lost 6 bases at V and 5 bases at J; junction bases unmatched: 6. The CDR3 covers 15 residues. From germline, CDR1 is SEHNR and CDR2 FQNEAQ (reference sequence). CDR3: CASSRLAGVGDTQYF. The CDR3 nucleotides are TGTGCCAGCAGTCGACTAGCGGGAGTGGGAGATACGCAGTATTTT.

V usage is TRBV5-6 and J usage is TRBJ1-3, with 10 bases identical to TRBD1. After removal of 4 bases from V and 2 bases from J, the junction contained 6 bases not matched to a gene. Germline assignment: CDR1 SGHDT and CDR2 YYEEEE. This CDR3 has 16 amino acids. CDR3 DNA sequence: TGTGCCAGCAGCCCCTTAGGGACAGGGGCTGGAAACACCATATATTTT. This sequence encodes CASSPLGTGAGNTIYF.

The chain uses TRBV6-6 and TRBJ2-1, with 9 bases aligning to TRBD2. With V trimmed by 4 bases and J by 10 bases, 5 bases remained unmatched. This CDR3 comprises 13 residues. Looked up from germline, CDR1 is MNHNY and CDR2 is SVGAGI (reference sequence). For the CDR3, the DNA is TGTGCCAGCAGTTTTAGCGGGAGTGGCGAGCAGTTCTTC. Residues: CASSFSGSGEQFF.

This sequence joins TRBV27 and TRBJ2-3, with TRBD2 matching 8 bases. The CDR3 totals 15 residues. CDR1 is MNHEY, CDR2 SMNVEV, per germline (reference sequence). Losses at the gene ends were 6 bases for V and 4 bases for J; bases not matched to a gene: 9. This CDR3 reads CASRGEREFPDTQYF. CDR3 DNA: TGTGCCAGCAGGGGGGAGCGGGAGTTCCCAGATACGCAGTATTTT.

Only one count was recorded for this clone. This chain links TRBV7-9 with TRBJ2-3; maybe TRBD2 (6 bases). The CDR3 has 13 amino acids. In germline, CDR1 is SEHNR, CDR2 FQNEAQ (reference sequence). Deletions cut 5 bases from V and 4 bases from J, with 10 bases between. The CDR3 DNA reads TGTGCCAGCAGCGGGGGACTCGCAGATACGCAGTATTTT. Translating it yields CASSGGLADTQYF.

The J gene is TRBJ2-7, the V gene TRBV3-1 (or the pseudogene TRBV3-2); perhaps D is TRBD1 or TRBD2 (5 bases each). This CDR3 spans 16 amino acids. The V gene lost 4 bases and the J gene lost 2 bases, with 18 bases spanning the gap. Germline assignment: CDR1 LGHDT and CDR2 YNNKEL (reference sequence). The CDR3 region has the DNA TGTGCCAGCAGCCGAGGTGGGGGACGGATTCCCTACGAGCAGTACTTC. Translating gives CASSRGGGRIPYEQYF.

This clone was seen a single time. The chain employs TRBV6-2 or TRBV6-3 and TRBJ2-1; D is unresolved. The CDR3 length is 14 residues. Looked up from germline, CDR1 is MNHEY and CDR2 is SVGEGT. Trimming stripped 3 bases from V and 4 bases from J, with 10 bases between. CDR3 sequence: CASSYGSLYNEQFF. In DNA, the CDR3 is TGTGCCAGCAGTTATGGATCGTTGTACAATGAGCAGTTCTTC.